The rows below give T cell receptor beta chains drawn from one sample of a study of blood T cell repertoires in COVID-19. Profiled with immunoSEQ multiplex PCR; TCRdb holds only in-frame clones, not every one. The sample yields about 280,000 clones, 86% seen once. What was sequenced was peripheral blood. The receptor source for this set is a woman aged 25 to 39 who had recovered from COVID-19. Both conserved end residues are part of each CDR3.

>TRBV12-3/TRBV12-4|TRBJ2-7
CASSPQGSHEQYF
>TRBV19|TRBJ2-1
CASSPLAGGVKNYNEQFF
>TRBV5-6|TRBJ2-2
CASSLPLAAGGITGELFF
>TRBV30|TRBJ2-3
CAWSGSGGSRTQYF
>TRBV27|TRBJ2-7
CASSPRDRPGEQYF
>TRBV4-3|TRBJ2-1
CASSQLYYGTGVSNEQFF
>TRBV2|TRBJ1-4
CASSESRREKLFF
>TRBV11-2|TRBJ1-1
CASSFTGSNTEAFF
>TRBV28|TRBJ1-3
CASRSTGGTRNTIYF
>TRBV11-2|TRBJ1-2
CASSRDGSYGYTF
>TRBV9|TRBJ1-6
CASSVDTTANSPLHF
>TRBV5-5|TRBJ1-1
CASSSSTGGTEAFF
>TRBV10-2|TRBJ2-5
CASSDQQETQYF
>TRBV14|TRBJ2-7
CASSPVPNTFSFYEQYF
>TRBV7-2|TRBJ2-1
CASSLGTLAGGYNEQFF
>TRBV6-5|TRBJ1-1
CATLVARNTEAFF
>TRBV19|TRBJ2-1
CASRLAGDPEQFF
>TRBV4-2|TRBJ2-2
CASSQVPYTGELFF
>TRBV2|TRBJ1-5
CASNPEGEQPQHF
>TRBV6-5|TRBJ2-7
CASSYGQGGREQYF
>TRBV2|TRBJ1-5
CASMGDKLGNQPQHF
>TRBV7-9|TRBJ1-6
CASSWDRPYNSPLHF
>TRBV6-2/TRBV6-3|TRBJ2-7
CASSYPTVQQYF
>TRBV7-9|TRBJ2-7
CASSPRDRRTYEQYF
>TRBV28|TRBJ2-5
CASLRLPAAQYF